This TCR beta chain was observed in a study of cytomegalovirus exposure and HLA in healthy donors. Broader study findings: Some TCR beta chains (more than 150 of them) were listed as cytomegalovirus-associated. The authors later linked a missense DCLRE1C variant to TCR beta V- and J-gene trimming. Most of the CMV-associated TCR beta chains (in a later analysis) appeared to be HLA-restricted.

Use of 60 Vbeta and 13 Jbeta primers characterized the PCR. The method was immunoSEQ multiplex PCR; TCRdb's version includes in-frame clones alone and lacks a portion of them. The sample contains 75,000 to 90,000 clones, 60% to 85% of which appear only once. CDR1 and CDR2 from the germline V gene are WSHSY and SAAADI. The CDR3 length is 12 residues. This clone came up once. Its target is not known. This chain connects TRBV10-2 to TRBJ2-1; the D gene is possibly TRBD2 (6 bases). Specimen: PBMCs. This clonotype originated in a male donor in good health and CMV-seropositive. The CDR3 reads CATYAGLDEQFF. The CDR3 bases are TGCGCTACGTACGCGGGACTGGATGAGCAGTTCTTC.